This T cell receptor (beta chain) was profiled in a study of T-cell reconstitution after alpha-beta-depleted transplantation in children (dated by TCRdb to 2016 to 2018). With regard to the full study: The study quantitatively tracked T-cell immune reconstitution after TCRalphabeta/CD19-depleted allogeneic hematopoietic cell transplantation in children using TCR repertoire profiling.

Turning to this clonotype: No cognate antigen has been identified for it. No much larger clone exists at a distance of one base, and base qualities are not known.

The method was PCR. Sequencing took place on an Illumina HiSeq 2500. Molecular barcoding was employed in the preparation of TCR libraries, with unique molecular identifiers being used to normalize TCRbeta repertoire quantification. TCRdb handled the public reads itself, with Q25 trimming in fastp and clone calling in MiXCR, and kept productive beta chains. Every distinct CDR3 protein forms one entry, paired with its most common genes and DNA. The sample has 800,000 to 1,000,000 distinct CDR3 sequences on record, roughly 29% of them singletons. The ten top clones hold roughly 27% of the sample. CDR1 SGHAT and CDR2 FQDESV are derived from the germline V gene (reference sequence). The CDR3, from cysteine to phenylalanine, totals 15 residues. CDR3 DNA is the only sequence kept; it has 45 bases, read in frame from the first base. V loses 7 bases of germline sequence and J loses 2 bases, and the interval between the two ends is 14 bases.

Study-wide conclusions, independent of this receptor: The apparently early recovery of alphabetaT-cell counts about two months after transplant reportedly depended on only several hundred rapidly expanded clones that came from non-depleted graft cells. Over the following months the frequencies of hyperexpanded clones went down, and after one year T-cell counts and TCRbeta diversity were mostly credited to newly produced T cells. In some patients, the high TCRbeta diversity seen at day 60 was put down to recipient T cells and intrathymic progenitors that had survived conditioning.

In light of the paper, this sample's treatment or condition label describes: allogeneic hematopoietic cell transplantation with graft depleted of TCRalphabeta T cells and CD19 B cells. Transplant recipients were children who received TCRalphabeta/CD19-depleted allogeneic hematopoietic cell grafts. This sequence was found in a boy younger than two who had a stem cell transplant for SCID, so the T cells may come from the graft donor. The receptor chain draws on TRBV11-1 and TRBJ2-2; TRBD1 is a possible D gene, resting on 7 matching bases. The material was PBMCs, mostly from graft donor cells, obtained 360 days after TCRalphabeta/CD19-depleted stem cell transplant. The DNA is as follows: TGTGCCAGCACCTGGAGGGGGCATAACACCGGGGAGCTGTTTTTT. The encoded protein is CASTWRGHNTGELFF. The full variable domain, with segments outside the CDR3 supplied by the reference TRBV11-1 and TRBJ2-2 proteins, appears as EAEVAQSPRYKITEKSQAVAFWCDPISGHATLYWYRQILGQGPELLVQFQDESVVDDSQLPKDRFSAERLKGVDSTLKIQPAELGDSAMYLCASTWRGHNTGELFFGEGSRLTVL.